These 9 T cell receptor beta chains were all obtained from the same sample, sequenced in a study of PD-1 blockade in classical Hodgkin lymphoma. Sequenced by immunoSEQ multiplex PCR; TCRdb stores in-frame clones only, minus some. In the table there are about 64,000 clones, around 90% of which are singletons. Sample time point: cycle 4 day 1 (C4D1), after less than seven weeks of nivolumab. Patients all relapsed after autologous stem cell transplantation, and there was variation in brentuximab vedotin exposure. Here the sequenced sample was peripheral blood mononuclear cells (PBMCs), taken before the fourth cycle of nivolumab. These receptors were taken from a human donor with classical Hodgkin lymphoma.

The chain has TRBV29-1 and TRBJ1-1; D call uncertain. Germline CDR1 SQVTM, CDR2 ANQGSEA. The CDR3 has 11 residues. The CDR3 here is CSIGPSTEAFF. CDR3 sequence (DNA): TGCAGTATCGGTCCCTCCACTGAAGCTTTCTTT. Full variable domain (rest looked up from reference TRBV29-1 and TRBJ1-1): SAVISQKPSRDICQRGTSLTIQCQVDSQVTMMFWYRQQPGQSLTLIATANQGSEATYESGFVIDKFPISRPNLTFSTLTVSNMSPEDSSIYLCSIGPSTEAFFGQGTRLTVV.

The CDR3 is CASSVFGENEKLFF. The DNA for the CDR3 is TGTGCCAGCAGCGTTTTTGGGGAAAATGAAAAACTGTTTTTT. This chain connects TRBV9 to TRBJ1-4; D remains unclear. CDR3 length: 14 amino acids. Germline V gives CDR1 SGDLS, CDR2 YYNGEE. V was shortened by 2 bases and J by 5 bases, with 10 bases between the two germline ends.

V usage is TRBV6-5 and J usage is TRBJ2-2, with D uncertain. V was trimmed by 2 bases and J by 6 bases, leaving 4 bases between them. The CDR3 runs to 12 residues. Germline loops: CDR1 MNHEY, CDR2 SVGAGI. In nucleotides, the CDR3 is TGTGCCAGCAGTTACGGTCCCGGGGAGCTGTTTTTT. This codes for CASSYGPGELFF.

V usage is TRBV11-2 and J usage is TRBJ1-1; D unresolved. The germline CDR1 and CDR2 sequences are SGHAT and FQNNGV. V lost 2 bases to trimming and J lost 0 bases, with 10 bases between them. This CDR3 contains 15 residues. The CDR3 DNA is TGTGCCAGCAGCTTATCGAGCAATATGAACACTGAAGCTTTCTTT. Encoded protein: CASSLSSNMNTEAFF. The full variable domain, its missing parts supplied by reference TRBV11-2 and TRBJ1-1, is EAGVAQSPRYKIIEKRQSVAFWCNPISGHATLYWYQQILGQGPKLLIQFQNNGVVDDSQLPKDRFSAERLKGVDSTLKIQPAKLEDSAVYLCASSLSSNMNTEAFFGQGTRLTVV.

This clone appeared many times. The genes are TRBV4-1 and TRBJ1-4, with D possibly matching TRBD1 (6 bases). CDR1 MGHRA and CDR2 YSYEKL come from the germline V gene. Trimming stripped 1 base from V and 6 bases from J, with 15 bases between. The CDR3 runs to 16 residues. The CDR3 DNA reads as TGCGCCAGCAGCCAAGGGGTCGGGACACCTGATGAAAAACTGTTTTTT. Translated: CASSQGVGTPDEKLFF.

This chain uses TRBV5-1 with TRBJ2-3, with D possibly being TRBD1 or TRBD2 (6 bases each). The germline CDR1 and CDR2 sequences are SGHRS and YFSETQ. The CDR3 has 18 amino acids. Trimming cost V 2 bases and J 2 bases, with 21 bases left between them. The CDR3 loop reads CASSFPPVGGGLTDTQYF. DNA of the CDR3: TGCGCCAGCAGCTTTCCCCCAGTGGGTGGGGGGCTCACAGATACGCAGTATTTT.

CDR3 region: CATSFALGGAEAFF. CDR3 DNA: TGTGCCACCAGTTTCGCCCTCGGGGGGGCTGAAGCTTTCTTT. V usage is TRBV19 and J usage is TRBJ1-1; D is possibly TRBD1 (5 bases). V was pared by 10 bases and J by 6 bases, with 21 bases between. CDR3 length: 14 residues. Germline CDR1 is LNHDA and CDR2 is SQIVND (reference sequence). The variable domain in full, with the rest retrieved from reference TRBV19 and TRBJ1-1, is DGGITQSPKYLFRKEGQNVTLSCEQNLNHDAMYWYRQDPGQGLRLIYYSQIVNDFQKGDIAEGYSVSREKKESFPLTVTSAQKNPTAFYLCATSFALGGAEAFFGQGTRLTVV.

The CDR3 coding sequence is TGTGCCAGTGGGCTGGGCGGGTCCTCCTACGAGCAGTACTTC. This sequence encodes CASGLGGSSYEQYF. This chain links TRBV7-2 with TRBJ2-7, with D maybe TRBD2 (5 bases). V lost 9 bases, J lost 0 bases, and 15 bases lay in between. Germline assignment: CDR1 SGHTA and CDR2 FQGNSA. This CDR3 is 14 amino acids long.

The CDR3 DNA reads TGTGCCAGCAGCGTTTACAGGTCCGAAAAACTGTTTTTT. It encodes CASSVYRSEKLFF. The chain has TRBV9 and TRBJ1-4; D is possibly TRBD1 (5 bases). V was trimmed by 2 bases and J by 8 bases, leaving 10 bases between them. Germline CDR1 and CDR2: SGDLS and YYNGEE. There are 13 residues in the CDR3.